This is a list of T cell receptor beta chains from one sample in a study of Ad26.COV2.S vaccination and SARS-CoV-2 variants. The table came from immunoSEQ multiplex PCR; TCRdb's copy has only in-frame clones and leaves some out. The table has around 94,000 clones, 80% seen once. This material consisted of peripheral blood, taken after recovery from COVID-19. These receptors were taken from a human donor who had recovered from COVID-19. Both conserved end residues are part of each CDR3. The order of the fields is V gene, clone size, D gene, J gene, CDR3 protein, CDR3 DNA. A D gene is named only where the DNA matches it firmly. The size of a clone is reported for some rows only, either as once, few or many, or as a class for expanded clones.

v_gene: TRBV5-4; abundance: -; d_gene: -; j_gene: TRBJ2-2; CDR3aa: CASSLLQGRTGELFF; CDR3nt: TGTGCCAGCAGCTTGCTGCAGGGAAGGACCGGGGAGCTGTTTTTT
v_gene: TRBV5-4; abundance: -; d_gene: -; j_gene: TRBJ1-2; CDR3aa: CASSLEARDYGYTF; CDR3nt: TGTGCCAGCAGCTTGGAAGCCAGGGACTATGGCTACACCTTC
v_gene: TRBV4-1; abundance: once; d_gene: TRBD1; j_gene: TRBJ1-4; CDR3aa: CASSRPGTGGRVNEKLFF; CDR3nt: TGCGCCAGCAGTCGTCCCGGGACAGGGGGCCGGGTTAATGAAAAACTGTTTTTT
v_gene: TRBV7-9; abundance: once; d_gene: TRBD1; j_gene: TRBJ2-7; CDR3aa: CASGTDSYEQYF; CDR3nt: TGTGCCAGCGGGACAGACTCCTACGAGCAGTACTTC
v_gene: TRBV12-3/TRBV12-4; abundance: few; d_gene: -; j_gene: TRBJ1-1; CDR3aa: CASTPGRAPKAFF; CDR3nt: TGTGCCAGCACCCCGGGGCGCGCGCCTAAAGCTTTCTTT
v_gene: TRBV19; abundance: few; d_gene: TRBD1; j_gene: TRBJ1-2; CDR3aa: CASKTGGLWGYTF; CDR3nt: TGTGCCAGTAAGACAGGGGGCCTTTGGGGCTACACCTTC
v_gene: TRBV5-6; abundance: -; d_gene: TRBD1; j_gene: TRBJ2-7; CDR3aa: CASSRDRGFREQYF; CDR3nt: TGTGCCAGCAGCCGGGACAGGGGCTTTCGCGAGCAGTACTTC
v_gene: TRBV3-1/TRBV3-2; abundance: -; d_gene: -; j_gene: TRBJ1-6; CDR3aa: CASSPAGRGISPLHF; CDR3nt: TGTGCCAGCAGCCCCGCGGGGCGGGGGATCTCACCCCTCCACTTT
v_gene: TRBV7-6; abundance: -; d_gene: TRBD1; j_gene: TRBJ1-1; CDR3aa: CASSPDRGTWRNTEAFF; CDR3nt: TGTGCCAGCAGCCCCGACAGGGGGACCTGGAGGAACACTGAAGCTTTCTTT
v_gene: TRBV30; abundance: -; d_gene: -; j_gene: TRBJ1-2; CDR3aa: CAWALPGGVGYGYTF; CDR3nt: TGTGCCTGGGCCCTACCCGGGGGGGTTGGGTATGGCTACACCTTC
v_gene: TRBV19; abundance: few; d_gene: TRBD1; j_gene: TRBJ1-2; CDR3aa: CASFSGTGDYGYTF; CDR3nt: TGTGCCAGTTTTTCCGGGACAGGGGACTATGGCTACACCTTC
v_gene: TRBV6-5; abundance: -; d_gene: TRBD1; j_gene: TRBJ1-1; CDR3aa: CASSLQGAVDTEAFF; CDR3nt: TGTGCCAGCAGCCTACAGGGGGCGGTGGACACTGAAGCTTTCTTT
v_gene: TRBV28; abundance: -; d_gene: -; j_gene: TRBJ2-7; CDR3aa: CASSLPRGGLEQYF; CDR3nt: TGTGCCAGCAGTTTACCAAGGGGGGGGCTCGAGCAGTACTTC
v_gene: TRBV7-2; abundance: -; d_gene: -; j_gene: TRBJ2-5; CDR3aa: CASSLAGAAETQYF; CDR3nt: TGTGCCAGCAGCTTAGCTGGAGCAGCAGAGACCCAGTACTTC
v_gene: TRBV27; abundance: -; d_gene: -; j_gene: TRBJ2-7; CDR3aa: CASSLTESSYEQYF; CDR3nt: TGTGCCAGCAGCTTGACAGAGAGCTCCTACGAGCAGTACTTC